The T cell receptor (beta chain) described here comes from a study of PD-1 blockade in classical Hodgkin lymphoma. Across the whole study: Every 2 weeks, patients got 3 mg/kg intravenous nivolumab. Whole-study results and caveats: Exclusion was applied to patients who started nivolumab under 1 year after ASCT. Newly diagnosed patients had baseline TCR diversity that was reportedly lower than that of healthy donors. Baseline diversity resembling that of newly diagnosed patients was seen in complete responders.

With V trimmed by 2 bases and J by 3 bases, 4 bases remained unmatched. The CDR3 extends over 14 amino acids. Germline V gives CDR1 MNHEY, CDR2 SVGAGI. For this clone: Its antigen is still unknown.

There was relapse after autologous stem cell transplantation in every patient, and there was variation in brentuximab vedotin exposure. This table comes from immunoSEQ multiplex PCR, and its TCRdb copy is limited to in-frame clones, with some not included. Seen here are about 58,000 clones, around 90% observed once, and the top ten hold 5.4%. The rearrangement uses TRBV6-5 and TRBJ2-7, with TRBD2 matching over 7 bases. This clonotype originated in a human donor with classical Hodgkin lymphoma. The sequences come from peripheral blood mononuclear cells (PBMCs), collected before the second cycle of nivolumab. The CDR3 nucleotides read TGTGCCAGCAGTTACGGGGGGAGGGACTACGAGCAGTACTTC. Its protein is CASSYGGRDYEQYF.